The sequence of this T cell receptor (beta chain) was determined in a study of identical twins. TCRdb reprocessed the 5' RACE reads with MiXCR, giving one entry per CDR3 protein. The sample has 400,000 to 650,000 distinct CDR3 sequences, 20% to 25% seen once. The length of the CDR3 is 17 residues. Trimming removed 4 bases at V and 4 bases at J, with 20 bases between. Germline V lookup: CDR1 SGHRS, CDR2 YFSETQ. The same data also contributed to another study, on T cells expressing NK-cell markers. That work adds: Whether expanded NKG2C+ T cell clones were HCMV-specific remained unclear.

This clonotype originated in a woman aged 18-29 years in good health. The sequenced sample was CD4+ T cells sorted from blood. The rearrangement joins TRBV5-1 to TRBJ2-2, with D possibly being TRBD1 (6 bases). CDR3 sequence (DNA): TGCGCCAGCAGCCATGGGACCGGGACAAAACGCACCGGGGAGCTGTTTTTT. Its translation is CASSHGTGTKRTGELFF.